The 5 T cell receptor beta chains below all came from one sample that was sequenced in a study of shared clonotypes between healthy human individuals (dated by TCRdb to between 2020 and 2021). The protocol used for the library was the immunoSEQ multiplex PCR assay. In TCRdb, the immuneACCESS table is reduced to in-frame sequences with V and J assigned. These tables do not hold every clone; where another copy was compared, an unresolved V gene accounts for under half, and the others remain unexplained. Across this sample there are about 770,000 clones, with 55% to 75% seen only once. The ten largest clones represent approximately 1.8% of the sample. Sequencing was carried out using memory CD4+ T cells sorted from blood. According to the study, the label for this sample's cell subset or site signals: CD45RA-negative fraction. These receptors were collected from a young woman in good health.

The chain combines TRBV14 with TRBJ1-1; D unresolved. The germline V gene encodes CDR1 SGHDN and CDR2 FVKESK. Trimming removed 1 base at V and 9 bases at J, with 12 bases between. The CDR3 contains 13 residues. The CDR3 sequence is CASSQGMWVKAFF. In nucleotides, the CDR3 is TGTGCCAGCAGCCAAGGGATGTGGGTGAAAGCTTTCTTT.

This clone has just one count. The V gene is TRBV4-1, the J gene TRBJ1-4, with D possibly matching TRBD1 (6 bases). The germline V gene encodes CDR1 MGHRA and CDR2 YSYEKL. V was cut by 0 bases and J by 10 bases, with 15 bases left in between. There are 15 residues in the CDR3. As DNA, the CDR3 is TGCGCCAGCAGCCAAGATACACAGGGTCAAGTAAAACTGTTTTTT. Protein sequence: CASSQDTQGQVKLFF.

This clone has ten or more counts. This chain joins TRBV7-9 and TRBJ2-3; 11 bases map to TRBD2. Germline lookup yields CDR1 SEHNR and CDR2 FQNEAQ (reference sequence). The CDR3 extends over 17 amino acids. J lost 6 bases, V lost 5 bases, and 13 bases had no gene match. The CDR3 is CASSPSLLAGVVDTQYF. DNA of the CDR3: TGTGCCAGCAGCCCAAGCTTACTAGCGGGAGTTGTGGATACGCAGTATTTT.

The V and J genes are TRBV19 and TRBJ2-2, with 9 nucleotides matching TRBD1. The CDR3 is made up of 16 amino acids. Unmatched junction bases numbered 7, after V lost 8 bases and J lost 0 bases. Germline V gene lookup returns CDR1 LNHDA and CDR2 SQIVND (reference sequence). In DNA, the CDR3 is TGTGCCAGTGACGGGACAGGGACACCGAACACCGGGGAGCTGTTTTTT. The encoded protein is CASDGTGTPNTGELFF.

This clone was counted a few times. The chain joins TRBV11-2 to TRBJ2-3; weak D call: TRBD2 (6 bases). Germline assignment: CDR1 SGHAT and CDR2 FQNNGV. This CDR3 region has 14 residues. The V and J ends lost 1 base and 5 bases respectively, with 10 bases between them. CDR3 nucleotide sequence: TGTGCCAGCAGCTTAGTTAGGGGAGGAGATACGCAGTATTTT. Protein sequence: CASSLVRGGDTQYF.